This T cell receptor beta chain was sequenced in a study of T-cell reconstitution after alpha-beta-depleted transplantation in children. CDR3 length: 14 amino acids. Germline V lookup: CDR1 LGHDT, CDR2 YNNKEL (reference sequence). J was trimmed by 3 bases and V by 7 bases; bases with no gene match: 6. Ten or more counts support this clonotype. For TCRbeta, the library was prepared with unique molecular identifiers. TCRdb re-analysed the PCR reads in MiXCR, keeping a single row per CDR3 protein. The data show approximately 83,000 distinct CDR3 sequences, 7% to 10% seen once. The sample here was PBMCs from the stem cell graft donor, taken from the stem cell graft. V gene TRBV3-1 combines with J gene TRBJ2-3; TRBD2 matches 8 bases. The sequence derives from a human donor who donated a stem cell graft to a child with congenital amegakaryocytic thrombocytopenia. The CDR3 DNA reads TGTGCCAGCAAGACGGGAGGGGGAACAGATACGCAGTATTTT. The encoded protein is CASKTGGGTDTQYF.